This paragraph reports one TCR beta chain. This sample is part of a study of blood T cell repertoires in COVID-19. Study details: Sites across the United States, Italy and Spain contributed samples from acute and convalescent COVID-19. Nucleic acid was either cDNA or gDNA, and it came from T cells, B-cell-depleted T cells, or PBMCs.

Original handling: Amplifying reference gene primers gave estimates of nucleated cell counts. The repertoire was sequenced with immunoSEQ multiplex PCR; TCRdb's copy has only in-frame clones and lacks some. That table is the source of V, J and clone size, and D and trimming were worked out from the DNA. The table lists about 160,000 clones, more than 60% of them singletons. Germline values: CDR1 LNHDA, CDR2 SQIVND (reference sequence). This CDR3 region has 15 residues. J gave up 3 bases and V 5 bases, and 5 bases lay outside the gene matches. The V call is TRBV19, the J call TRBJ2-3; TRBD2 aligns across 10 bases. Sequencing input: peripheral blood. This clonotype originated in a man in his 70s with acute or convalescent COVID-19. CDR3 nucleotide sequence: TGTGCCAGTAGTGTCCTAGCGGGAGTGACAGATACGCAGTATTTT. Its translation is CASSVLAGVTDTQYF.